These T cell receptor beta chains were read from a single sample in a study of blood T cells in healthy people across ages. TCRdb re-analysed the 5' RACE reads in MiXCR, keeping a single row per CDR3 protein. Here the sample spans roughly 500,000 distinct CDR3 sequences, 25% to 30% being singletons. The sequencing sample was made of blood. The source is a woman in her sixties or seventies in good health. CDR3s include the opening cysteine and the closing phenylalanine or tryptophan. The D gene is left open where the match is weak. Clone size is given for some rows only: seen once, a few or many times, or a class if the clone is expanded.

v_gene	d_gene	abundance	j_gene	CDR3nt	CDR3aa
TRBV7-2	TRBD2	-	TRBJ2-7	TGTGCCAGCAGCTTACAGGGGACTAGCGCCTCCTCCGAGCAGTACTTC	CASSLQGTSASSEQYF
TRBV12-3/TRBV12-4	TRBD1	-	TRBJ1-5	TGTGCCAGCAGTCCTAGGACAGGGGGCAGACGCAGCAATCAGCCCCAGCATTTT	CASSPRTGGRRSNQPQHF
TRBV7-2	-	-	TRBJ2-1	TGTGCCAGCAGCTATTGGGCTAATAGCGCGAATGAGCAGTTCTTC	CASSYWANSANEQFF
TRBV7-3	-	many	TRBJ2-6	TGTGCCAGCAGCTTAAATGGAGTCTCTGGGGCCAACGTCCTGACTTTC	CASSLNGVSGANVLTF
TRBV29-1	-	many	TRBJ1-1	TGCAGCGTTCAAGGCGTCGGGGGCTCGGACACTGAAGCTTTCTTT	CSVQGVGGSDTEAFF
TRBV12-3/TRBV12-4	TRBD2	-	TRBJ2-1	TGTGCCAGCATTCCGGGACTAGCGGGGGACAATGAGCAGTTCTTC	CASIPGLAGDNEQFF
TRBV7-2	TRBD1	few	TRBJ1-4	TGTGCCAGCAGCCCAAAAGGGACAGGGGGTGAAAAACTGTTTTTT	CASSPKGTGGEKLFF
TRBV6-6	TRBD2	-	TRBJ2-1	TGTGCCAGTAAAGCGGGGGGGTTCTACAATGAGCAGTTCTTC	CASKAGGFYNEQFF
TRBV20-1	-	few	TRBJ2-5	TGCAGTCCACAAGGGGAAGAGACCCAGTACTTC	CSPQGEETQYF
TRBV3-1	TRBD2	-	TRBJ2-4	TGTGCCAGCAGCCAAGAGTATCCAGCGGGGTCTATAGCCAAAAACATTCAGTACTTC	CASSQEYPAGSIAKNIQYF
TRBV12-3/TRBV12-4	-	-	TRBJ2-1	TGTGCCAGCAGTTCGTGGGGGCGGAATGAGCAGTTCTTC	CASSSWGRNEQFF
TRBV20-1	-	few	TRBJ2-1	TGCAGTGCTAGAGAGTCTGGTGGCAGTGTCGGAGAGTTCTTC	CSARESGGSVGEFF
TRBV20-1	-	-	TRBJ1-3	TGCAGTGCTAGGTTGGTCTCTGGAAACACCATATATTTT	CSARLVSGNTIYF
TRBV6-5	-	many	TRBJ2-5	TGTGCCAGCGGCTTCGGGGTGGGAAGGAATGAGCAGTACTTC	CASGFGVGRNEQYF
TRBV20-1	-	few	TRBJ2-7	TGCAGTGCTTCCAGAGGACCTTCGGGAGACGAGCAGTACTTC	CSASRGPSGDEQYF
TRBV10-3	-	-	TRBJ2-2	TGTGCCATCAGTTCGGGCAGGGGCAACACCGGGGAGCTGTTTTTT	CAISSGRGNTGELFF
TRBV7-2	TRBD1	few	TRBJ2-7	TGTGCCAGCAGCTTAGCGGGACAGGCCTACGAGCAGTACTTC	CASSLAGQAYEQYF
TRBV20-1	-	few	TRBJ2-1	TGCAGTGCTAGAGATCCGGCGGGGGCCGGGTGCTCCTACAATGAGCAGTTCTTC	CSARDPAGAGCSYNEQFF
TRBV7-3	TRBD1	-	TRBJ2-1	TGTGCCAGCAGCGCCAACAGGGGCGACTACAATGAGCAGTTCTTC	CASSANRGDYNEQFF
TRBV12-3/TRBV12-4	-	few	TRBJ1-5	TGTGCCAGCAGCCCAAATATCGGGGGTAGTAATATGAATCAGCCCCAGCATTTT	CASSPNIGGSNMNQPQHF
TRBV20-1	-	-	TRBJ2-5	TGCAGTGCTAGAGATCCCAAGGGTGGGGAGACCCAGTACTTC	CSARDPKGGETQYF
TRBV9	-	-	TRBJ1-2	TGTGCCAGCAGCCCTGCTTGGCAGTACTATGGCTACACCTTC	CASSPAWQYYGYTF
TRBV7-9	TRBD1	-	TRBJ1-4	TGTGCCAGCAGCTTAGCGGCCAGGGGGCGAGAAGGAGCTAATGAAAAACTGTTTTTT	CASSLAARGREGANEKLFF
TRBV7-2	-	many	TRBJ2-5	TGTGCCAGCAGCGGATACAGGGCCGGGTTGGAGACCCAGTACTTC	CASSGYRAGLETQYF
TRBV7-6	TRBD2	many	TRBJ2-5	TGTGCCAGCAGCTCCCTCGGGACTAGCGGGGCGCAAGAGACCCAGTACTTC	CASSSLGTSGAQETQYF
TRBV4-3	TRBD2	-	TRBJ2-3	TGCGCCAGCAACTCAAAACTGGGGCTAGCGGCAGATACGCAGTATTTT	CASNSKLGLAADTQYF
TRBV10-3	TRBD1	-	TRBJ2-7	TGTGCCATCAGTGGACAGGGGGACGTCGACGAGCAGTACTTC	CAISGQGDVDEQYF
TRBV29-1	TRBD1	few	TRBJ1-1	TGCAGCGGGGACAGGGGTGCTCACACTGAAGCTTTCTTT	CSGDRGAHTEAFF
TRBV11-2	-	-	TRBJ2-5	TGTGCCAGCAGCTTAGATTACGGTGGCGGGGGCCAACAGTCCTTC	CASSLDYGGGGQQSF
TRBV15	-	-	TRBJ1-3	TGTGCCACCCGGGCCAGTAGCTCTGGAAACACCATATATTTT	CATRASSSGNTIYF
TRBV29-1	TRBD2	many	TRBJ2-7	TGCAGCGTTCGCCTCGGAGCGGGGGGCACCTACGAGCAGTACTTC	CSVRLGAGGTYEQYF
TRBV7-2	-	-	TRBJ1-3	TGTGCCAGCAGACAGGGCAGCTCTGGAAACACCATATATTTT	CASRQGSSGNTIYF
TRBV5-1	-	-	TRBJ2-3	TGCGCCAGCAGCTTGGTTGCGCCGTCAGATACGCAGTATTTT	CASSLVAPSDTQYF
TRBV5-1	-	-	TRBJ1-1	TGCGCCAGCAGTCCTAGCCCCTCAGCTGACAGCTACACTGAAGCTTTCTTT	CASSPSPSADSYTEAFF
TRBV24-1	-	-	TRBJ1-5	TGTGCCACCAGTGATTTATTGGATCCTAAGGTTAAAAATCAGCCCCAGCATTTT	CATSDLLDPKVKNQPQHF
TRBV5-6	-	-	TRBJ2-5	TGTGCCAGCAGCTTGAAGGAAGAGACCCAGTACTTC	CASSLKEETQYF
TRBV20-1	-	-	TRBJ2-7	TGCAGTGCTAGAGACTCCCTTAGGGCTGCAATCGAGCAGTACTTC	CSARDSLRAAIEQYF
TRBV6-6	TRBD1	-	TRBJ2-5	TGTGCCGGCAGTTCCGGACAGGGGAGAGAGACCCAGTACTTC	CAGSSGQGRETQYF
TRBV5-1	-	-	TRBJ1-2	TGCGCCAGCACCCAAACGGGGGCTAACTATGGCTACACCTTC	CASTQTGANYGYTF
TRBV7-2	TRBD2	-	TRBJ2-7	TGTGCCAGCAGCTTAAGGGGGGTCCTAGCGGGGGTACCCTACGAGCAGTACTTC	CASSLRGVLAGVPYEQYF
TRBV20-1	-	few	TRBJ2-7	TGCAGTGCATCTCGACAGGGACTAAACTACGAGCAGTACTTC	CSASRQGLNYEQYF
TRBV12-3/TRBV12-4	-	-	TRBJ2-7	TGTGCCAGCAATCCACAGGGCGGATTTCTCGAGCAGTACTTC	CASNPQGGFLEQYF
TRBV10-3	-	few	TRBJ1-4	TGTGCCATCAGTCCTACCAATGAAAAACCGTTTTTT	CAISPTNEKPFF
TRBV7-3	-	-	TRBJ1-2	TGTGCCAGCAGCCCTATGCTGGGCGGATACACGGGCTACACCTTC	CASSPMLGGYTGYTF
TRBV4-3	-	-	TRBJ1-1	TGCGCCAGCAGCCAAAAGGGCGCGTCCCAACGAAGAGGGGGGACTGAAGCTTTCTTT	CASSQKGASQRRGGTEAFF